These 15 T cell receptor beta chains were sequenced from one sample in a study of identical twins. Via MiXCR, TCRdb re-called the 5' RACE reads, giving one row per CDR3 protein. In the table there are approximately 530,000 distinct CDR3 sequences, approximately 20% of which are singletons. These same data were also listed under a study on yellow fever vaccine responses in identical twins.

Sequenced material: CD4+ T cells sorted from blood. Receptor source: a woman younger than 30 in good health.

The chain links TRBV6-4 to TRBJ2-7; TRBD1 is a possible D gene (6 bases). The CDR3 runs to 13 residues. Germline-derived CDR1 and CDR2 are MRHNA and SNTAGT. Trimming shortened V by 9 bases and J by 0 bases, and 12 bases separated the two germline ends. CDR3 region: CARDSRSSYEQYF. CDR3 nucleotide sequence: TGTGCCAGGGACAGCCGAAGCTCCTACGAGCAGTACTTC.

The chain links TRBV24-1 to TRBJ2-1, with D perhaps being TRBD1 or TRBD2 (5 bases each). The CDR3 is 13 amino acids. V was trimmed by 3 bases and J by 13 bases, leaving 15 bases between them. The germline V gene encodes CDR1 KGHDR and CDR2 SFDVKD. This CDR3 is CATSDHPGRTQFF. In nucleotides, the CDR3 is TGTGCCACCAGTGATCATCCGGGACGTACACAGTTCTTC.

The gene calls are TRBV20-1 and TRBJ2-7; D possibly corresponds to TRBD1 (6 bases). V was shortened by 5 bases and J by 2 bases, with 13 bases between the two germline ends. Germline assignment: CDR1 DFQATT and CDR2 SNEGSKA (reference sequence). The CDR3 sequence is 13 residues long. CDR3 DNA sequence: TGCAGTGCTTCCAGGGGACCTACCTACGAGCAGTACTTC. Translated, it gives CSASRGPTYEQYF.

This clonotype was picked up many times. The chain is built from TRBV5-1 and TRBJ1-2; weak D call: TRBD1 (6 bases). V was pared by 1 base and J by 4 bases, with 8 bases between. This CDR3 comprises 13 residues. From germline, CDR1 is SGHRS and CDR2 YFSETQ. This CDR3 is CASSLQGSYGYTF. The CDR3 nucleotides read TGCGCCAGCAGCTTGCAGGGGAGCTATGGCTACACCTTC.

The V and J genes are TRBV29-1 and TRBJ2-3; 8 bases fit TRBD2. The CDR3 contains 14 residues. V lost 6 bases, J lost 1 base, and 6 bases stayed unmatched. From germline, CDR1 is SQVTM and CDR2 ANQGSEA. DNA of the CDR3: TGCAGCGTCACGGGGGGGTTTCGCACAGATACGCAGTATTTT. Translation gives CSVTGGFRTDTQYF.

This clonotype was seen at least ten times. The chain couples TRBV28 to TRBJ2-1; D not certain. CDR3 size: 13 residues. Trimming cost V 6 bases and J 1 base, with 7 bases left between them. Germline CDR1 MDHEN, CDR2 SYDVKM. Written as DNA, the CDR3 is TGTGCCAGCAGCCCAGGATCCTACAATGAGCAGTTCTTC. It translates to CASSPGSYNEQFF.

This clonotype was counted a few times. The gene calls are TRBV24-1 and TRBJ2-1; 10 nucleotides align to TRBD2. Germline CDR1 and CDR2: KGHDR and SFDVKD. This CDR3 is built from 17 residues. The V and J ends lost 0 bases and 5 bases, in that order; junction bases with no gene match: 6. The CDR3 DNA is TGTGCCACCAGTGATTTGCAACAAGCGGGAGGGAACAATGAGCAGTTCTTC. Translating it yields CATSDLQQAGGNNEQFF.

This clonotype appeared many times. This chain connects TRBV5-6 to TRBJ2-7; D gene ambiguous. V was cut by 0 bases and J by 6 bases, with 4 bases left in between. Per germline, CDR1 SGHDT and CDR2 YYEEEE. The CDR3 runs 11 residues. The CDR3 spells CASSLVGEQYF. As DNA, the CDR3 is TGTGCCAGCAGCTTGGTGGGCGAGCAGTACTTC.

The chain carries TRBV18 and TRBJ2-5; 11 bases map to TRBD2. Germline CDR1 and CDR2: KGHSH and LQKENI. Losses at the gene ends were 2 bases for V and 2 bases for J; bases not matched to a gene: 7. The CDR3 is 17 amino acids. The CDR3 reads CASSPGGLAGGQETQYF. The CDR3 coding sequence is TGTGCCAGCTCACCAGGTGGCCTAGCGGGAGGACAAGAGACCCAGTACTTC.

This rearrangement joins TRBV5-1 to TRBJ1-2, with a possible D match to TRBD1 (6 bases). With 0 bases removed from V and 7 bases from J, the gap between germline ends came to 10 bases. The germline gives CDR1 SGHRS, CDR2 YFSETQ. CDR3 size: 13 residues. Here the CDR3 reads CASSLEGGAGYTF. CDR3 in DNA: TGCGCCAGCAGCTTGGAGGGGGGTGCTGGCTACACCTTC. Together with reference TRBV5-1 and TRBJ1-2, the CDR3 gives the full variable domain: KAGVTQTPRYLIKTRGQQVTLSCSPISGHRSVSWYQQTPGQGLQFLFEYFSETQRNKGNFPGRFSGRQFSNSRSEMNVSTLELGDSALYLCASSLEGGAGYTFGSGTRLTVV.

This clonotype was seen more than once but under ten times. For the CDR3, the DNA is TGTGCCAGCAGTTTCCCCACTAGCACAGATACGCAGTATTTT. Translating gives CASSFPTSTDTQYF. The chain uses TRBV6-5 and TRBJ2-3; the D is unclear. CDR1 is MNHEY and CDR2 is SVGAGI in the germline V gene. Trimming pared 4 bases from V and 0 bases from J, leaving 8 bases between. The CDR3 contains 14 residues.

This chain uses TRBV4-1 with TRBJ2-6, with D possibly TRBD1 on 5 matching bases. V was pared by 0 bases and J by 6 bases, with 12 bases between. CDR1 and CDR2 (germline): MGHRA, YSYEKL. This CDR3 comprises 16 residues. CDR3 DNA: TGCGCCAGCAGCCAAGATTCCAGGGCAAAGGCCAACGTCCTGACTTTC. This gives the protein CASSQDSRAKANVLTF.

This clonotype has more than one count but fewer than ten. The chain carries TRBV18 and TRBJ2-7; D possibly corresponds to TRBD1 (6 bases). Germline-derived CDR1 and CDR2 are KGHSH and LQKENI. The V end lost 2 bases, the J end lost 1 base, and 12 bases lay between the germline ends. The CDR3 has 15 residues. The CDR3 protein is CASSPFRGTSYEQYV. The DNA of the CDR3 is TGTGCCAGCTCACCATTCAGGGGAACTTCCTACGAGCAGTACGTC.

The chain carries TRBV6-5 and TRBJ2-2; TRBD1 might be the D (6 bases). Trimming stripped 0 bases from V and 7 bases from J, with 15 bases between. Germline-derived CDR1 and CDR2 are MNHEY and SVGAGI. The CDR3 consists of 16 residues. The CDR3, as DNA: TGTGCCAGCAGTTACTCTTCAGGGACACTAATCGGGGAGCTGTTTTTT. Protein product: CASSYSSGTLIGELFF.

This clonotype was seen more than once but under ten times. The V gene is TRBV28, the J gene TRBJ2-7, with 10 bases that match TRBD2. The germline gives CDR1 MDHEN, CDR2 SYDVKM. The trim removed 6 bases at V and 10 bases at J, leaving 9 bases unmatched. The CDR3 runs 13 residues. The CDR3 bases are TGTGCCAGCAGCCTCCAAGAGCGGGAGGGCCAGTACTTC. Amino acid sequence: CASSLQEREGQYF.